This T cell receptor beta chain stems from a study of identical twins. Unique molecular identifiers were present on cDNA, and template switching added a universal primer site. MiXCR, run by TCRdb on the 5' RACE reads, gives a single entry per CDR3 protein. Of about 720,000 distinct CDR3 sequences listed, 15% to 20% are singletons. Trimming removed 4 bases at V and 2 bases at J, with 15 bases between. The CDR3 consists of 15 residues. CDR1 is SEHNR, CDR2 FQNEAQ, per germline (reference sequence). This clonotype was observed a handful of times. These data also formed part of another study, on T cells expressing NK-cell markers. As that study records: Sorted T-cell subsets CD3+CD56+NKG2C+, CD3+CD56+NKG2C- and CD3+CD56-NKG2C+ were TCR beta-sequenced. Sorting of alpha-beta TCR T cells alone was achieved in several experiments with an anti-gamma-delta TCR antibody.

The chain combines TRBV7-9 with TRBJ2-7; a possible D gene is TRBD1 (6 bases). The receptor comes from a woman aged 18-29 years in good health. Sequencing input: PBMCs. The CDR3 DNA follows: TGTGCCAGCAGCTCCGGGACAACCGTAGCCTACGAGCAGTACTTC. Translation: CASSSGTTVAYEQYF. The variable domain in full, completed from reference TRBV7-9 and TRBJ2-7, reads DTGVSQNPRHKITKRGQNVTFRCDPISEHNRLYWYRQTLGQGPEFLTYFQNEAQLEKSRLLSDRFSAERPKGSFSTLEIQRTEQGDSAMYLCASSSGTTVAYEQYFGPGTRLTVT.